Each of the 24 T cell receptor beta chains below was sequenced from the same sample in a study of shared clonotypes between healthy human individuals. Assay: immunoSEQ multiplex PCR; the TCRdb copy retains only in-frame clones and omits some. Counted here are 2 million to 2.5 million clones, approximately 96% occurring once; the ten biggest clones make up less than 0.15%. Sequencing was done on a sample of naive CD4+ T cells sorted from blood. Subset denoted: CD45RA+ positively selected. These receptor sequences come from a man between 18 and 35 years old in good health.

This sequence joins TRBV6-1 and TRBJ1-4; D unresolved. From germline, CDR1 is MNHNS and CDR2 SASEGT. The CDR3 is 13 amino acids. The V end was cut by 11 bases, the J end by 7 bases, with 17 bases between. The CDR3 region has the DNA TGTGCCTCAGCAACCGTGGGAGGTGAAAAACTGTTTTTT. The encoded protein is CASATVGGEKLFF.

Note on this clone: The same CDR3 arises from other DNA sequences in this sample as well. The rearrangement links TRBV5-1 to TRBJ2-7, with D uncertain. This CDR3 contains 14 residues. Deletions cut 2 bases from V and 0 bases from J, with 9 bases between. The germline V gene has CDR1 SGHRS and CDR2 YFSETQ. For the CDR3, the DNA is TGCGCCAGCAGCTTTGGTCAGAGCTCCTACGAGCAGTACTTC. This sequence encodes CASSFGQSSYEQYF. The complete variable domain, with remaining parts taken from reference TRBV5-1 and TRBJ2-7, reads KAGVTQTPRYLIKTRGQQVTLSCSPISGHRSVSWYQQTPGQGLQFLFEYFSETQRNKGNFPGRFSGRQFSNSRSEMNVSTLELGDSALYLCASSFGQSSYEQYFGPGTRLTVT.

CDR3 bases: TGTGCCAGCAGCGTTCAAGGTTTTCAGTACTTC. Translated, it gives CASSVQGFQYF. The chain links TRBV5-8 to TRBJ2-7; D unresolved. V shed 4 bases and J shed 10 bases, with 12 bases lying between them. Germline V gene lookup returns CDR1 SGHTS and CDR2 YDEGEE. The CDR3 extends over 11 amino acids.

CDR3 in amino acids: CASTGDWNEKLFF. DNA of the CDR3: TGTGCCAGCACGGGGGACTGGAATGAAAAACTGTTTTTT. V is TRBV6-1 and J is TRBJ1-4, with D possibly TRBD1 on 5 matching bases. CDR1 and CDR2 (germline): MNHNS, SASEGT. V lost 7 bases, J lost 5 bases, and 11 bases lay in between. The CDR3 consists of 13 residues.

J is TRBJ2-1 and V is TRBV6-6, with TRBD2 matching 9 bases. CDR1 and CDR2 from the germline V gene are MNHNY and SVGAGI (reference sequence). Trimming at V came to 5 bases and at J to 9 bases, leaving 8 bases not matched to a gene. This CDR3 has 14 residues. This CDR3 is CASSGSSGVVEQFF. The CDR3, as DNA: TGTGCCAGCAGTGGGTCTAGCGGGGTCGTTGAGCAGTTCTTC.

Concerning this clone: The same CDR3 also results from other DNA sequences found in this sample. V and J are TRBV5-1 and TRBJ2-3; D gene ambiguous. The CDR3 is 15 amino acids. Trimming cost V 5 bases and J 0 bases, with 13 bases left between them. Germline loops: CDR1 SGHRS, CDR2 YFSETQ. The CDR3 protein is CASSLTDRSTDTQYF. In DNA, the CDR3 is TGCGCCAGCAGTTTAACCGACCGGAGCACAGATACGCAGTATTTT.

This clone has just one count. This sequence joins TRBV6-6 and TRBJ1-6; D ambiguous. The germline CDR1 and CDR2 sequences are MNHNY and SVGAGI (reference sequence). The CDR3 is made up of 14 amino acids. Trimming removed 5 bases at V and 4 bases at J, with 9 bases between. The CDR3 spells CASSPDWYNSPLHF. In DNA, the CDR3 is TGTGCCAGCAGTCCCGACTGGTATAATTCACCCCTCCACTTT.

This sequence joins TRBV18 and TRBJ2-7; 8 nucleotides agree with TRBD1. Trimming removed 2 bases from V and 4 bases from J; junction bases left unmatched: 7. The CDR3 is 15 amino acids. Germline V CDR1 and CDR2: KGHSH, LQKENI. The CDR3 coding sequence is TGTGCCAGCTCACCAAGGCAGGGGGCGTTTTACGAGCAGTACTTC. This gives the protein CASSPRQGAFYEQYF.

V gene TRBV25-1 combines with J gene TRBJ2-5, with TRBD1 matching over 12 bases. Germline lookup yields CDR1 MGHDK and CDR2 SYGVNS. With 4 bases clipped from V and 5 bases from J, the junction kept 8 bases outside the gene matches. The CDR3 contains 16 residues. This CDR3 is CASSVRDRGQWETQYF. The DNA for the CDR3 is TGTGCCAGCAGTGTCCGGGACAGGGGGCAGTGGGAGACCCAGTACTTC.

The chain uses TRBV28 and TRBJ2-5; TRBD2 agrees at 11 bases. Trimming at V came to 2 bases and at J to 4 bases, leaving 3 bases not matched to a gene. This CDR3 is 15 amino acids long. Germline loops: CDR1 MDHEN, CDR2 SYDVKM. The CDR3 region has the DNA TGTGCCAGCAGTTTAGCCGGGACTAGCGGAGAGACCCAGTACTTC. It codes for CASSLAGTSGETQYF.

This chain connects TRBV11-2 to TRBJ2-7; 8 bases fit TRBD1. Germline-derived CDR1 and CDR2 are SGHAT and FQNNGV. The CDR3 has 12 residues. The trim removed 3 bases at V and 9 bases at J, leaving 4 bases unmatched. This CDR3 is CASSLYRGAQYF. CDR3 coding DNA: TGTGCCAGCAGCTTGTACAGGGGGGCGCAGTACTTC.

The J gene is TRBJ1-1, the V gene TRBV6-6, with 7 nucleotides matching TRBD1. V was clipped by 0 bases and J by 1 base; unmatched bases: 2. The CDR3 is 15 amino acids. Germline V lookup: CDR1 MNHNY, CDR2 SVGAGI (reference sequence). For the CDR3, the DNA is TGTGCCAGCAGTTACTCGGGACAGACGAACACTGAAGCTTTCTTT. This codes for CASSYSGQTNTEAFF.

The chain recombines TRBV5-4 with TRBJ1-1, with D uncertain. Trimming removed 4 bases from V and 8 bases from J, with 12 bases in between. CDR3 length: 12 amino acids. Germline loops: CDR1 SGHNT, CDR2 YYREEE (reference sequence). The chain's CDR3 is CASSRIDNEAFF. Written as DNA, the CDR3 is TGTGCCAGCAGCCGAATCGACAACGAAGCTTTCTTT. Variable domain in full (rest from reference TRBV5-4 and TRBJ1-1): ETGVTQSPTHLIKTRGQQVTLRCSSQSGHNTVSWYQQALGQGPQFIFQYYREEENGRGNFPPRFSGLQFPNYSSELNVNALELDDSALYLCASSRIDNEAFFGQGTRLTVV.

The chain employs TRBV5-4 and TRBJ2-7; D unresolved. CDR3 length: 15 amino acids. With 0 bases removed from V and 3 bases from J, the gap between germline ends came to 13 bases. Germline values: CDR1 SGHNT, CDR2 YYREEE (reference sequence). CDR3 coding DNA: TGTGCCAGCAGCTTGGGACCCCTCATGGGCTACGAGCAGTACTTC. Amino acid sequence: CASSLGPLMGYEQYF. Variable domain in full (rest from reference TRBV5-4 and TRBJ2-7): ETGVTQSPTHLIKTRGQQVTLRCSSQSGHNTVSWYQQALGQGPQFIFQYYREEENGRGNFPPRFSGLQFPNYSSELNVNALELDDSALYLCASSLGPLMGYEQYFGPGTRLTVT.

The genes are TRBV11-2 and TRBJ2-7; 8 positions agree with TRBD2. The CDR3 runs 14 residues. V shed 2 bases and J 5 bases; nucleotides not matched to a gene: 5. CDR1 SGHAT and CDR2 FQNNGV come from the germline V gene. CDR3 nucleotides: TGTGCCAGCAGCTTAACAGCGGGAGATAACGAGCAGTACTTC. Its translation: CASSLTAGDNEQYF.

The CDR3: CAWSVPSQGLAGNTIYF. CDR3 DNA sequence: TGTGCCTGGAGTGTACCGAGTCAGGGCTTGGCTGGAAACACCATATATTTT. V usage is TRBV30 and J usage is TRBJ1-3; TRBD1 is a possible D gene (5 bases). Per germline, CDR1 GTSNPN and CDR2 SVGIG (reference sequence). There are 17 residues in the CDR3. V lost 0 bases and J lost 2, with 17 bases in between.

This clone was picked up one time. J is TRBJ2-3 and V is TRBV2, with D possibly being TRBD2 (5 bases). V was pared by 6 bases and J by 6 bases, with 10 bases between. The CDR3 is made up of 12 amino acids. Germline assignment: CDR1 SNHLY and CDR2 FYNNEI. CDR3: CASSEGFDTQYF. CDR3 bases: TGTGCCAGCAGCGAGGGCTTTGATACGCAGTATTTT.

This chain joins TRBV2 and TRBJ1-6; D remains unclear. CDR3 length: 16 residues. Trimming took 0 bases from V and 7 from J, leaving 13 bases between them. CDR1 is SNHLY and CDR2 is FYNNEI in the germline V gene. CDR3 nucleotide sequence: TGTGCCAGCAGTGAAGCGCTTGTGGTGTCAAATTCACCCCTCCACTTT. Translating gives CASSEALVVSNSPLHF.

J is TRBJ2-5 and V is TRBV5-1; no firm D call. Looked up from germline, CDR1 is SGHRS and CDR2 is YFSETQ. The CDR3 totals 14 residues. V was trimmed by 5 bases and J by 0 bases, leaving 11 bases between them. The CDR3 loop reads CASRLGINQETQYF. The CDR3 DNA is TGCGCCAGCAGGCTGGGCATAAACCAAGAGACCCAGTACTTC.

The chain combines TRBV2 with TRBJ1-2, with 8 bases that match TRBD1. The CDR3 has 14 residues. In germline, CDR1 is SNHLY, CDR2 FYNNEI. The V gene end was trimmed by 6 bases and the J gene end by 4 bases; junction bases not matched to a gene: 7. CDR3 loop: CASSTQGAVYGYTF. CDR3 DNA sequence: TGTGCCAGCAGCACCCAGGGGGCGGTCTATGGCTACACCTTC.

The chain is built from TRBV6-6 and TRBJ1-5; D gene unclear. V was trimmed by 6 bases and J by 2 bases, leaving 14 bases between them. This CDR3 comprises 15 residues. CDR1 MNHNY and CDR2 SVGAGI come from the germline V gene (reference sequence). The CDR3, as DNA: TGTGCCAGCAGAACCCGGCCGATAGGCAATCAGCCCCAGCATTTT. Protein: CASRTRPIGNQPQHF.

The chain is built from TRBV28 and TRBJ1-1; 7 bases line up with TRBD1. The ends lost 6 bases at V and 2 bases at J; junction bases unmatched: 24. The CDR3 extends over 20 amino acids. Germline assignment: CDR1 MDHEN and CDR2 SYDVKM. This CDR3 reads CASSPVRGGQANLLNTEAFF. DNA for the CDR3: TGTGCCAGCAGCCCCGTTCGCGGCGGACAGGCCAACCTGCTTAACACTGAAGCTTTCTTT.

The chain uses TRBV28 and TRBJ1-4; a weak D match, TRBD1 (6 bases). V was cut by 2 bases and J by 5 bases, with 9 bases left in between. The CDR3 has 14 residues. CDR1 is MDHEN and CDR2 is SYDVKM in the germline V gene. CDR3 DNA: TGTGCCAGCAGTTTACTTGGACAGAATGAAAAACTGTTTTTT. Translated, it gives CASSLLGQNEKLFF.

This clone was recorded only once. The same CDR3 is also encoded by other DNA sequences in this sample. The chain couples TRBV10-3 to TRBJ1-1, with 10 bases fitting TRBD1. Germline V CDR1 and CDR2: ENHRY, SYGVKD. V shed 6 bases and J 5 bases; nucleotides not matched to a gene: 3. This CDR3 is built from 13 residues. The CDR3 protein is CAIRGTGDTEAFF. The DNA of the CDR3 is TGTGCCATCAGGGGGACAGGGGATACTGAAGCTTTCTTT.